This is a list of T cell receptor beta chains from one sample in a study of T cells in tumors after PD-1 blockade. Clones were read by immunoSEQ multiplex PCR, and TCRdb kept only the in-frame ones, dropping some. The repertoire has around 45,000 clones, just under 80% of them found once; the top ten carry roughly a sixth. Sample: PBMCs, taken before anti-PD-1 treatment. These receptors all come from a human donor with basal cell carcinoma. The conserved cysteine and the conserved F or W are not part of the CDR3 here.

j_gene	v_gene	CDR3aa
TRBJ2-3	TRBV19	ASSAGGGTDTQY
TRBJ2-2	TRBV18	ASSPRTGTTGELF
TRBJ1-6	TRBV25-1	ASSDPQAPHNSPLH
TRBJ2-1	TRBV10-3	AGSGENYNEQF
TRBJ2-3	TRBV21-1	ASSKALLRRFEESGTDTQY
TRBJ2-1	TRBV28	ASRGGQGDGNEQF
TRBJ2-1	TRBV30	AWSGGQGFYNEQF
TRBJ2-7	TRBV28	ASRSLYEQY
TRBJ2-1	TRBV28	ASSPNGIGVYEQF
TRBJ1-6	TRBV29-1	SVEVMGGNSPLH
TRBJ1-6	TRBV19	ASSPRGPQGAAYSPLH